This T cell receptor beta chain was captured by sequencing in a study of blood T cells in healthy people across ages. Study observations and caveats: Long-lived donors exceeded aged donors in naive CD4+ cells and diversity.

This clonotype was observed a handful of times. Its specificity is not known. Each sample provided at least 6 micrograms of extracted total RNA. Next came a second PCR, run for about 7 to 12 cycles, which used a sample-barcoded 5' primer along with a J-beta primer mix. One entry per CDR3 protein, called by TCRdb with MiXCR from the 5' RACE reads. The sample lists approximately 1.5 million distinct CDR3 sequences, under 55% occurring once. Sequencing was carried out using blood. The origin of this receptor is a woman under 30 in good health.

DNA of the CDR3: TGTGCCAGCAGCTTCGCGACTAGCGTCAATGAGCAGTTCTTC. It translates to CASSFATSVNEQFF. V usage is TRBV7-9 and J usage is TRBJ2-1; 8 positions match TRBD2. Germline trimming cut 3 bases from V and 6 bases from J; bases unmatched to any gene: 4. The CDR3 contains 14 residues. Germline lookup yields CDR1 SEHNR and CDR2 FQNEAQ (reference sequence).